A single sample gave rise to the 3 T cell receptor beta chains below, sequenced in a study of cytomegalovirus exposure and HLA in healthy donors. The PCR used 60 Vbeta and 13 Jbeta primers. Sequenced by immunoSEQ multiplex PCR; TCRdb stores in-frame clones only, minus some. The sample lists 200,000 to 250,000 clones, about 80% occurring once. Sequenced: PBMCs. The receptors here all came from a woman younger than 45 in good health and CMV-seronegative.

V usage is TRBV5-6 and J usage is TRBJ1-5; D not resolved. The CDR3 has 16 amino acids. V was shortened by 2 bases and J by 5 bases, with 17 bases between the two germline ends. Germline V gives CDR1 SGHDT, CDR2 YYEEEE. The CDR3 reads CASSFLDQFGDQPQHF. In nucleotides, the CDR3 is TGTGCCAGCAGCTTCCTCGACCAGTTTGGAGATCAGCCCCAGCATTTT.

The chain uses TRBV2 and TRBJ2-3, with 15 bases identical to TRBD2. The CDR3 sequence is 16 residues long. Germline V gene lookup returns CDR1 SNHLY and CDR2 FYNNEI. With 6 bases clipped from V and 6 bases from J, the junction kept 7 bases outside the gene matches. CDR3 in DNA: TGTGCCAGCAGATACCGGACTAGCGGGGGGGAGGATACGCAGTATTTT. Translation: CASRYRTSGGEDTQYF.

V gene TRBV2 combines with J gene TRBJ1-2; a weak D match, TRBD1 (5 bases). Between the trimmed V and J ends, which lost 6 bases and 3 bases, there was a span of 17 bases. Germline CDR1 reads SNHLY; CDR2 reads FYNNEI. The CDR3 extends over 15 amino acids. The CDR3: CASRGRLGEDYGYTF. Here the CDR3 DNA reads TGTGCCAGCAGGGGCCGGTTGGGGGAGGACTATGGCTACACCTTC.